These 22 T cell receptor beta chains share one sample of origin, sequenced in a study of cytomegalovirus exposure and HLA in healthy donors. Vbeta (60) and Jbeta (13) primers were used in the PCR. TCRdb keeps only in-frame clones here, not all; method: immunoSEQ multiplex PCR. The data contain tens of thousands of clones, approximately 63% of them singletons. The sample consisted of PBMCs. The receptors here all came from a woman between 25 and 40 years old in good health and CMV-seronegative.

The chain joins TRBV5-4 to TRBJ2-3; tentatively, D is TRBD2 (5 bases). V shed 10 bases and J shed 2 bases, with 11 bases lying between them. CDR1 and CDR2 from the germline V gene are SGHNT and YYREEE (reference sequence). The CDR3 is 12 amino acids. The CDR3 sequence: CAGSADTDTQYF. In DNA form, the CDR3 reads TGTGCCGGGTCAGCGGACACAGATACGCAGTATTTT.

There are a few counts of this clone. V usage is TRBV5-1 and J usage is TRBJ1-2, with a tentative D call TRBD1 (5 bases). The CDR3 runs to 14 residues. The V end lost 1 base, the J end lost 6 bases, and 13 bases lay between the germline ends. Germline V gene data show CDR1 as SGHRS and CDR2 as YFSETQ. The CDR3 region is CASSLSGALNGYTF. CDR3 DNA sequence: TGCGCCAGCAGCTTGTCTGGGGCATTAAATGGCTACACCTTC.

This clone is medium-sized within its sample. This chain links TRBV6-5 with TRBJ1-2; the D is unclear. V shed 5 bases and J shed 5 bases, with 15 bases lying between them. This CDR3 has 14 residues. In germline, CDR1 is MNHEY, CDR2 SVGAGI. The CDR3 coding sequence is TGTGCCAGCAGTACCCCCACAGCATGGTATGGCTACACCTTC. Translated: CASSTPTAWYGYTF.

This rearrangement joins TRBV7-9 to TRBJ2-2, with D possibly TRBD1 on 6 matching bases. Germline CDR1 is SEHNR and CDR2 is FQNEAQ (reference sequence). The V end was cut by 5 bases, the J end by 5 bases, with 15 bases between. The CDR3 is 15 amino acids. CDR3 protein: CASSPRTVVTGELFF. CDR3 bases: TGTGCCAGCAGCCCCCGGACAGTCGTGACCGGGGAGCTGTTTTTT.

V is TRBV5-1 and J is TRBJ2-7, with a weak D call TRBD1 (6 bases). Trimming shortened V by 0 bases and J by 3 bases, and 13 bases separated the two germline ends. The CDR3 loop spans 15 amino acids. CDR1 and CDR2 from the germline V gene are SGHRS and YFSETQ. The DNA for the CDR3 is TGCGCCAGCAGCTTGGGTGTACAGGGCTACTACGAGCAGTACTTC. Translation: CASSLGVQGYYEQYF.

This chain uses TRBV4-2 with TRBJ2-5; D remains unclear. Germline CDR1 and CDR2: LGHNA and YNFKEQ. Trimming took off 0 bases at V and 2 bases at J, with 7 bases between the two ends. The CDR3 loop spans 14 amino acids. CDR3 region: CASSQDAQQETQYF. Here the CDR3 DNA reads TGTGCCAGCAGCCAAGATGCCCAGCAAGAGACCCAGTACTTC.

This clone appeared a few times. This chain joins TRBV28 and TRBJ1-5; TRBD1 agrees at 9 bases. V lost 4 bases and J lost 6; bases outside the gene matches: 7. This CDR3 has 15 amino acids. From germline, CDR1 is MDHEN and CDR2 SYDVKM. The CDR3 coding sequence is TGTGCCAGCAGTTCGGGACAGGGAATAGCTCAGCCCCAGCATTTT. Amino acid sequence: CASSSGQGIAQPQHF.

This rearrangement joins TRBV7-9 to TRBJ2-7, with 7 bases identical to TRBD1. The CDR3 spans 14 residues. Trimming cost V 5 bases and J 3 bases; bases outside gene matches: 7. CDR1 is SEHNR and CDR2 is FQNEAQ in the germline V gene (reference sequence). The CDR3 DNA is TGTGCCAGCAGCCCCGGGACAGCAGACTACGAGCAGTACTTC. As protein: CASSPGTADYEQYF.

The V call is TRBV5-1, the J call TRBJ1-2; D remains ambiguous. This CDR3 comprises 14 residues. Germline V gene data show CDR1 as SGHRS and CDR2 as YFSETQ. V lost 4 bases and J 4 bases, leaving 14 bases between the germline ends. The CDR3 is CASSTQSGSYGYTF. The CDR3 DNA reads TGCGCCAGCAGCACCCAGTCGGGGTCCTATGGCTACACCTTC.

This clone was seen only once. The J gene is TRBJ1-5, the V gene TRBV6-4; tentative D call: TRBD1 (5 bases). CDR1 and CDR2 (germline): MRHNA, SNTAGT. V lost 0 bases to trimming and J lost 7 bases, with 13 bases between them. The CDR3 is 15 residues long. CDR3 nucleotide sequence: TGTGCCAGCAGTGACTCGTGGGGGGTGGGGCAGCCCCAGCATTTT. Protein product: CASSDSWGVGQPQHF.

DNA of the CDR3: TGTGCCAGCAGCTTTGACAGGGGTGTAGAAAAACTGTTTTTT. It translates to CASSFDRGVEKLFF. The rearrangement joins TRBV7-2 to TRBJ1-4; 8 bases map to TRBD1. This CDR3 contains 14 residues. V shed 3 bases and J 8 bases; nucleotides not matched to a gene: 5. Germline V lookup: CDR1 SGHTA, CDR2 FQGNSA.

The chain combines TRBV28 with TRBJ1-1; a possible D gene is TRBD1 (6 bases). Germline CDR1 and CDR2: MDHEN and SYDVKM. The CDR3 loop spans 15 amino acids. V dropped 5 bases and J dropped 4 bases, with 17 bases sitting between them. DNA of the CDR3: TGTGCCAGCAGTCCCCCAGGGGTGCGGAGCACTGAAGCTTTCTTT. It codes for CASSPPGVRSTEAFF.

This clone was counted a few times. The chain couples TRBV19 to TRBJ1-1; the match to TRBD1 covers 7 bases. V was pared by 4 bases and J by 1 base, with 6 bases of the junction left unmatched. Germline CDR1 LNHDA, CDR2 SQIVND (reference sequence). CDR3 length: 15 amino acids. The CDR3 nucleotides read TGTGCCAGTAGTAGAACGACAGGGAGGAACACTGAAGCTTTCTTT. It encodes CASSRTTGRNTEAFF.

The chain recombines TRBV15 with TRBJ2-2, with D possibly matching TRBD2 (5 bases). The CDR3 spans 16 residues. V dropped 1 base and J dropped 5 bases, with 14 bases sitting between them. Looked up from germline, CDR1 is LNHNV and CDR2 is YYDKDF (reference sequence). The CDR3 region is CATSRGSGSTTGELFF. The DNA of the CDR3 is TGTGCCACCAGCAGAGGAAGTGGGAGCACAACCGGGGAGCTGTTTTTT.

V is TRBV6-1 and J is TRBJ2-7, with 7 bases aligning to TRBD1. The CDR3 contains 14 residues. Germline CDR1 MNHNS, CDR2 SASEGT. After removal of 0 bases from V and 7 bases from J, the junction contained 6 bases not matched to a gene. For the CDR3, the DNA is TGTGCCAGCAGTGAAGCAGAGGGGGCGAGGGAGCAGTACTTC. Residues: CASSEAEGAREQYF.

This clone was counted a few times. The gene calls are TRBV28 and TRBJ2-3; TRBD1 matches 9 bases. The CDR3 is 14 amino acids. V shed 4 bases, J shed 3 bases, and the junction held 2 bases outside the gene matches. In germline, CDR1 is MDHEN, CDR2 SYDVKM. DNA of the CDR3: TGTGCCAGCAGTTGGGACAGGGAAACAGATACGCAGTATTTT. It yields the protein CASSWDRETDTQYF. The full variable domain, rest sourced from reference TRBV28 and TRBJ2-3, is DVKVTQSSRYLVKRTGEKVFLECVQDMDHENMFWYRQDPGLGLRLIYFSYDVKMKEKGDIPEGYSVSREKKERFSLILESASTNQTSMYLCASSWDRETDTQYFGPGTRLTVL.

This sequence joins TRBV4-1 and TRBJ1-3; D perhaps matches TRBD1 (6 bases). V gave up 4 bases and J gave up 1 base, with 11 bases separating them. This CDR3 region has 15 residues. Germline lookup yields CDR1 MGHRA and CDR2 YSYEKL. The CDR3 DNA reads as TGCGCCAGCAGCCCACAGGGTAGTTCTGGAAACACCATATATTTT. This sequence encodes CASSPQGSSGNTIYF.

This clone was seen a handful of times. This chain uses TRBV11-2 with TRBJ2-3, with TRBD2 matching over 11 bases. V lost 5 bases, J lost 0 bases, and 7 bases stayed unmatched. This CDR3 region has 17 residues. Germline lookup yields CDR1 SGHAT and CDR2 FQNNGV. The CDR3 loop reads CASSLLAGALSTDTQYF. The CDR3 DNA sequence: TGTGCCAGCAGCCTACTAGCGGGGGCCCTGAGCACAGATACGCAGTATTTT.

V is TRBV27 and J is TRBJ2-3; D perhaps matches TRBD2 (5 bases). CDR1 and CDR2 (germline): MNHEY, SMNVEV (reference sequence). The CDR3 runs 16 residues. Trimming left V 4 bases short and J 2 bases short, with 16 bases between. In DNA, the CDR3 is TGTGCCAGCAGTTACGCCCTGGGAGAGGTCACAGATACGCAGTATTTT. This codes for CASSYALGEVTDTQYF.

The V gene is TRBV10-1, the J gene TRBJ2-5; 7 bases are shared with TRBD1. The V gene end was trimmed by 6 bases and the J gene end by 2 bases; junction bases not matched to a gene: 6. This CDR3 has 14 amino acids. Germline V lookup: CDR1 WNHNN, CDR2 SYGVQD (reference sequence). Here the CDR3 DNA reads TGCGCCAGCAGCCAGACAGGGCGACAAGAGACCCAGTACTTC. Its protein product is CASSQTGRQETQYF.

The V call is TRBV11-2, the J call TRBJ2-1; 14 positions match TRBD2. V dropped 5 bases and J dropped 10; count of bases not matched to a gene: 7. CDR1 and CDR2 from the germline V gene are SGHAT and FQNNGV. This CDR3 spans 15 amino acids. The CDR3 here is CASSPGLAGVEEQFF. The DNA of the CDR3 is TGTGCCAGCAGCCCGGGACTAGCGGGAGTAGAAGAGCAGTTCTTC.

The rearrangement joins TRBV7-8 to TRBJ1-3, with D tentatively TRBD1 (5 bases). Germline V gives CDR1 SGHVS, CDR2 FQNEAQ. The CDR3 length is 15 residues. V was trimmed by 1 base and J by 0 bases, leaving 7 bases between them. The CDR3 coding sequence is TGTGCCAGCAGCTTAGAAGGGGTCTCTGGAAACACCATATATTTT. Translation gives CASSLEGVSGNTIYF.